This TCR beta chain emerged from a study of shared T cell receptors in the human thymus. Germline CDR1 reads SGHTS; CDR2 reads YDEGEE. Trimming pared 4 bases from V and 0 bases from J, leaving 11 bases between. The CDR3 totals 15 residues. Method: immunoSEQ multiplex PCR; TCRdb's copy keeps in-frame clones and lacks some. The sample yields roughly 560,000 clones, approximately 78% seen once. A further study also used this sample, focusing on human thymus T cells. Turning to that study: Donation was from healthy Finnish infants who were having corrective surgery that addressed congenital heart defects. Thymic resections from corrective heart surgery supplied the tissue. Thymic as well as blood repertoires seemed to favor certain V and J genes unevenly. The related literature has documented a marked overlap of thymic repertoires among unrelated individuals.

This clonotype originated in a boy in the first two years of life with a congenital heart defect. Sequenced sample: thymocytes. The J gene is TRBJ1-3, the V gene TRBV5-8; D is unclear. The CDR3 DNA sequence: TGTGCCAGCAGCATACTCAAGCACTCTGGAAACACCATATATTTT. It codes for CASSILKHSGNTIYF.